The 8 T cell receptor beta chains presented below share a single source sample, sequenced in a study of T cells in pancreatic ductal adenocarcinoma. Surgery without prior neoadjuvant therapy was the treatment of the selected pancreatic ductal adenocarcinoma patients. Sequencing used immunoSEQ multiplex PCR; TCRdb keeps in-frame clones, though not all of them. This sample has about 29,000 clones, with just over 90% found just once. Sequenced sample: PBMCs. The receptors were gathered from a human donor with pancreatic ductal adenocarcinoma.

This sequence joins TRBV7-2 and TRBJ2-5; D is unresolved. This CDR3 has 13 amino acids. Germline-derived CDR1 and CDR2 are SGHTA and FQGNSA. V lost 2 bases to trimming and J lost 4 bases, with 8 bases between them. The CDR3 coding sequence is TGTGCCAGCAGCTTAAGACTCGGAGAGACCCAGTACTTC. Its protein is CASSLRLGETQYF.

This chain connects TRBV7-2 to TRBJ2-5; D might be TRBD1 or TRBD2, each matching 5 bases. In germline, CDR1 is SGHTA, CDR2 FQGNSA. This CDR3 has 15 residues. Trimming left V 2 bases short and J 5 bases short, with 15 bases between. This CDR3 reads CASSLFPGRGETQYF. CDR3 bases: TGTGCCAGCAGCTTATTTCCGGGGCGCGGCGAGACCCAGTACTTC.

To note about this clone: Germline and junction disagree at one end, which may indicate a read error. This chain links TRBV7-7 with TRBJ2-1, with 10 bases identical to TRBD1. From germline, CDR1 is SSHAT and CDR2 FNYEAQ (reference sequence). The CDR3 covers 15 residues. DNA of the CDR3: TGTGCTAGCAGCCCTACGGGACAGGGGACGAATGAGCAGTTCTTC. It encodes CASSPTGQGTNEQFF.

There are a few counts of this clone. This chain joins TRBV6-4 and TRBJ2-2; D not certain. V was shortened by 2 bases and J by 3 bases, with 7 bases between the two germline ends. Germline lookup yields CDR1 MRHNA and CDR2 SNTAGT. The CDR3 contains 14 residues. The DNA for the CDR3 is TGTGCCAGCAGTGACGGTGGTGACACCGGGGAGCTGTTTTTT. Amino acids: CASSDGGDTGELFF.

This clone is a singleton in its sample. The chain couples TRBV18 to TRBJ1-1; possibly TRBD1 for D (5 bases). The CDR3 covers 13 residues. CDR1 and CDR2 from the germline V gene are KGHSH and LQKENI. Trimming stripped 2 bases from V and 1 base from J, with 5 bases between. In DNA, the CDR3 is TGTGCCAGCTCACCAACAGGGAACACTGAAGCTTTCTTT. Amino acids: CASSPTGNTEAFF.

The V gene is TRBV4-1, the J gene TRBJ2-3; 15 nucleotides agree with TRBD2. V gave up 3 bases and J gave up 6 bases; unmatched junction bases: 4. The CDR3 spans 16 residues. Germline V lookup: CDR1 MGHRA, CDR2 YSYEKL. The CDR3 is CASSHGLAGGGDTQYF. In DNA, the CDR3 is TGCGCCAGCAGCCATGGACTAGCGGGAGGGGGGGATACGCAGTATTTT.

The chain recombines TRBV6-6 with TRBJ2-2; D is ambiguous. This CDR3 spans 11 amino acids. The V and J ends lost 9 bases and 4 bases respectively, with 6 bases between them. Germline V gene sequence: CDR1 MNHNY, CDR2 SVGAGI (reference sequence). The CDR3 is CASCSTGELFF. The CDR3 DNA reads as TGTGCCAGTTGCTCCACCGGGGAGCTGTTTTTT.

The rearrangement uses TRBV19 and TRBJ1-2; TRBD1 is a possible D gene (6 bases). This CDR3 is 15 amino acids long. Germline lookup yields CDR1 LNHDA and CDR2 SQIVND (reference sequence). The V gene lost 3 bases and the J gene lost 2 bases, with 13 bases spanning the gap. The CDR3, as DNA: TGTGCCAGTAGTATTTTCGGGACACCAAACTATGGCTACACCTTC. It specifies CASSIFGTPNYGYTF.